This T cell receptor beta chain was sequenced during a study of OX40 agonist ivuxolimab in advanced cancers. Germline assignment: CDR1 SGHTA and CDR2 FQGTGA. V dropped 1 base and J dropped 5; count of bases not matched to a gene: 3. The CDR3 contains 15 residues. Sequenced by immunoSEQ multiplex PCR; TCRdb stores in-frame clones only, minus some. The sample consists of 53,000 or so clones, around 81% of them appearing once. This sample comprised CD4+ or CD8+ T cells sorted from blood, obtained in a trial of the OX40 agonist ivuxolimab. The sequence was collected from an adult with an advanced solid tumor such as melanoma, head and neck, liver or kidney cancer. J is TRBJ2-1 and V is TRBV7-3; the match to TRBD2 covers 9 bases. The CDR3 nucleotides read TGTGCCAGCAGCTTAAGGCTAGCGGGAAACAATGAGCAGTTCTTC. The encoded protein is CASSLRLAGNNEQFF.